These T cell receptor beta chains were read from a single sample in a study of radiation and T cells in renal cell carcinoma. Sequencing used immunoSEQ multiplex PCR; TCRdb keeps in-frame clones, though not all of them. Of some 44,000 clones in the sample, over 80% were seen once. The sequenced sample was blood, obtained from a patient whose treatment included radiotherapy and nephrectomy. The receptors come from a woman in her 70s with renal cell carcinoma. CDR3s include the opening cysteine and the closing phenylalanine or tryptophan. D genes are given only for firm matches. Rows give clone size only sometimes, using once, few, many, or a class for an expanded clone.

D	V	size	J	CDR3	DNA
TRBD1	TRBV11-2	.	TRBJ1-2	CASSLGGQYGYTF	TGTGCCAGCAGCTTAGGGGGACAGTATGGCTACACCTTC
.	TRBV6-1	.	TRBJ1-4	CASSEVIGSNEKLFF	TGTGCCAGCAGTGAAGTGATCGGATCTAATGAAAAACTGTTTTTT
TRBD2	TRBV6-6	.	TRBJ2-1	CASSRGGSSYNEQFF	TGTGCCAGCAGTCGCGGGGGTAGCTCCTACAATGAGCAGTTCTTC
TRBD1	TRBV30	.	TRBJ2-7	CAWSVLRTGGPARRF	TGTGCCTGGAGTGTACTCCGGACAGGGGGCCCCGCGAGGAGGTTC
.	TRBV29-1	once	TRBJ2-1	CSVEDRWTRSYNEQFF	TGCAGCGTTGAAGATCGGTGGACACGCTCCTACAATGAGCAGTTCTTC
TRBD2	TRBV2	few	TRBJ2-7	CATGWEKTSDLSYEQYF	TGTGCCACCGGCTGGGAGAAGACTAGCGACCTCTCCTACGAGCAGTACTTC
TRBD2	TRBV5-6	once	TRBJ2-1	CASSLGLAANEQFF	TGTGCCAGCAGCTTGGGACTAGCGGCCAATGAGCAGTTCTTC
.	TRBV6-4	.	TRBJ2-5	CASSDRAGQETQYF	TGTGCCAGCAGTGACCGGGCAGGGCAAGAGACCCAGTACTTC
TRBD2	TRBV5-1	.	TRBJ2-1	CASSPISGRAGEQFF	TGCGCCAGCAGCCCCATCAGCGGGAGGGCCGGAGAGCAGTTCTTC
.	TRBV27	.	TRBJ1-1	CASSFFRNTEAFF	TGTGCCAGCAGTTTTTTTAGGAACACTGAAGCTTTCTTT
.	TRBV27	.	TRBJ2-2	CASSSGVGELFF	TGTGCCAGCAGTTCAGGGGTCGGGGAGCTGTTTTTT
TRBD2	TRBV4-1	once	TRBJ2-3	CASSSGTKVTDTQYF	TGCGCCAGCAGCTCCGGGACTAAGGTCACAGATACGCAGTATTTT
.	TRBV9	medium-sized	TRBJ2-7	CASSPTLGEQYF	TGTGCCAGCAGCCCGACACTAGGCGAGCAGTACTTC
.	TRBV2	.	TRBJ2-5	CASSERGGLGSQETQYF	TGTGCCAGCAGTGAGAGGGGTGGGTTGGGGTCCCAAGAGACCCAGTACTTC
.	TRBV6-5	once	TRBJ1-4	CASSSGLNEKLFF	TGTGCCAGCAGTTCGGGACTTAATGAAAAACTGTTTTTT
.	TRBV6-1	.	TRBJ1-4	CASSEFRTTNEKLFF	TGTGCCAGCAGTGAGTTTAGGACAACTAATGAAAAACTGTTTTTT
.	TRBV10-1	.	TRBJ2-7	CASSEARAGVYYEQYF	TGCGCCAGCAGTGAGGCCAGGGCAGGGGTTTACTACGAGCAGTACTTC
.	TRBV7-9	.	TRBJ2-1	CANSRPPRGSRSYNEQFF	TGTGCCAACTCCAGGCCCCCCAGAGGGAGTAGGTCCTACAATGAGCAGTTCTTC
.	TRBV19	.	TRBJ1-2	CASDPGAGYGGYTF	TGTGCCAGTGACCCTGGAGCCGGTTATGGGGGCTACACCTTC
.	TRBV6-6	.	TRBJ1-1	CAGSRGNTEAFF	TGTGCCGGAAGTAGGGGTAACACTGAAGCTTTCTTT